Listed below are T cell receptor beta chains from one sample, sequenced in a study of siplizumab effects on memory and regulatory T cells. Only in-frame clones appear in the TCRdb table, and some are missing; sequencing was by immunoSEQ multiplex PCR. The top ten clones hold roughly 2.5% of a sample with 100,000 or so clones, around 92% of them seen once. The sample was CD4+ T cells sorted from blood. These receptors were collected from a human donor in good health. Some clones in this sample may be carry-over from other donors' samples. Each CDR3 is given with its conserved first and last residue. D genes are given only for firm matches. Clone size is stated in some rows and not others, as once, few, many or a class when expanded.

clone size	D gene	V gene	J gene	CDR3 DNA	CDR3 protein
NA	NA	TRBV5-4	TRBJ2-5	TGTGCCAGCAGGAGGACCTTCGTGGAGGAGACCCAGTACTTC	CASRRTFVEETQYF
NA	NA	TRBV14	TRBJ2-3	TGTGCCAGCAGCCAACTTTTCACTAGCAAGACAGATACGCAGTATTTT	CASSQLFTSKTDTQYF
NA	NA	TRBV19	TRBJ1-1	TGTGCCAGTAGTGCCAGGGCTGGCGCTGGAAACACTGAAGCTTTCTTT	CASSARAGAGNTEAFF
NA	NA	TRBV15	TRBJ2-7	TGTGCCACCAGCGGGGGACTGGGCGTTAACGAGCAGTACTTC	CATSGGLGVNEQYF
NA	NA	TRBV11-2	TRBJ2-1	TGTGCCAGCAGCTTAGATAGGGGAAATGAGCAGTTCTTC	CASSLDRGNEQFF
NA	TRBD1	TRBV9	TRBJ2-3	TGTGCCAGCAGCACACGGACAGGTTCGGGCACAGATACGCAGTATTTT	CASSTRTGSGTDTQYF
NA	NA	TRBV21-1	TRBJ1-2	TGTGCCAGCAGCCCAAGCTTGACAGGCGCTGGAGCTAACTATGGCTACACCTTC	CASSPSLTGAGANYGYTF
NA	NA	TRBV20-1	TRBJ2-7	TGCAGTGCTAGCAAGAGTTACGAGCAGTACTTC	CSASKSYEQYF
NA	NA	TRBV7-9	TRBJ1-5	TGTGCCAGCAGCTTGGGGACCTTAGGCCAGCCCCAGCATTTT	CASSLGTLGQPQHF
NA	TRBD1	TRBV25-1	TRBJ1-2	TGTGCCAGCAGTACCGGACAGGGCAGCTATGGCTACACCTTC	CASSTGQGSYGYTF
NA	NA	TRBV18	TRBJ2-5	TGTGCCAGCTCCCCCGGGACTCGGCAAGAGACCCAGTACTTC	CASSPGTRQETQYF
NA	NA	TRBV6-6	TRBJ2-1	TGTGCCAGCAGTTGGAAAGTCTACAATGAGCAGTTCTTC	CASSWKVYNEQFF
NA	NA	TRBV11-2	TRBJ1-2	TGTGCCAGCAGCTTAGATCTGGGGAACTATGGCTACACCTTC	CASSLDLGNYGYTF
NA	NA	TRBV2	TRBJ2-7	TGTGCCAGCAGTCCCCGGTTGAGTACCTACGAGCAGTACTTC	CASSPRLSTYEQYF
once	TRBD2	TRBV7-9	TRBJ2-2	TGTGCCATCAGTCCTAGCGGGAGGCCCACCGGGGAGCTGTTTTTT	CAISPSGRPTGELFF
NA	NA	TRBV19	TRBJ2-7	TGTGCCAGTAGTATGTCCCAGGGGCAGACCACCTACGAGCAGTACTTC	CASSMSQGQTTYEQYF
NA	NA	TRBV5-5	TRBJ1-1	TGTGCCAGCAGCTTGCAGGGCCAATGGGAAGCTTTCTTT	CASSLQGQWEAFF
once	NA	TRBV14	TRBJ2-1	TGTGCCAGCAGCCCACAGATCTCCTACAATGAGCAGTTCTTC	CASSPQISYNEQFF
NA	NA	TRBV7-9	TRBJ1-1	TGTGCCAGCAGCCTCAAAATCAACACTGAAGCTTTCTTT	CASSLKINTEAFF
NA	NA	TRBV5-4	TRBJ1-1	TGTGCCAGCAGCTTGGTTGGACAGAGAAACACTGAAGCTTTCTTT	CASSLVGQRNTEAFF
NA	TRBD1	TRBV5-4	TRBJ1-2	TGTGCCAGCAGCTGGGACAGACCGGACCTCTATGGCTACACCTTC	CASSWDRPDLYGYTF
NA	NA	TRBV27	TRBJ2-7	TGTGCCAGCGCACGCGGGGCAGGGGGTTCCTACGAGCAGTACTTC	CASARGAGGSYEQYF
NA	NA	TRBV6-1	TRBJ2-3	TGTGCCCACAGTCATGACGGCACAGATACGCAGTATTTT	CAHSHDGTDTQYF
NA	NA	TRBV11-3	TRBJ2-7	TGTGCCAGCAGTTTCAAATCGTCCGGGGCCTACGAGCAGTACTTC	CASSFKSSGAYEQYF
NA	NA	TRBV10-1	TRBJ2-2	TGCGCCAGCCGTTTAGCGTTGGACACCGGGGAGCTGTTTTTT	CASRLALDTGELFF
few	TRBD1	TRBV27	TRBJ1-1	TGTGCCAGCAGCTTATCAGGGGGCGGGTCTGAAGCTTTCTTT	CASSLSGGGSEAFF
NA	NA	TRBV7-9	TRBJ2-1	TGTGCCAGCAGCCCCCCCAGGCGTCTGGGCAATGAGCAGTTCTTC	CASSPPRRLGNEQFF
NA	TRBD2	TRBV7-3	TRBJ2-2	TGTGCCAGCCGCCTAGCGGGAGGGCTTGCCGGGGAGCTGTTTTTT	CASRLAGGLAGELFF
once	TRBD1	TRBV6-5	TRBJ1-1	TGTGCCAGCAGGGAGACAGGGGGCAACACTGAAGCTTTCTTT	CASRETGGNTEAFF
NA	TRBD2	TRBV9	TRBJ2-1	TGTGCCAGCAGCGTAGACAGCGGGAGGGCGCGGGAGCAGTTCTTC	CASSVDSGRAREQFF
many	NA	TRBV18	TRBJ1-2	TGTGCCAGCTCATCCGACCAGGGAAGCTATGGCTACACCTTC	CASSSDQGSYGYTF
NA	TRBD2	TRBV30	TRBJ2-3	TGTGCCTGGACCCGGACTAGCGGTTTCTCTACGCAGTATTTT	CAWTRTSGFSTQYF
NA	NA	TRBV27	TRBJ2-7	TGTGCCAGCAGCTCCAGCGCCCCCTACGAGCAGTACTTC	CASSSSAPYEQYF
NA	TRBD2	TRBV2	TRBJ2-7	TGTGCCAGCAGTGAAGGTGGTTGGGAGCGGGATTCGTACGAGCAGTACTTC	CASSEGGWERDSYEQYF
NA	TRBD2	TRBV5-1	TRBJ2-1	TGCGCCAGCAGTAAAATCGACAACATAAGCGGGAGGGCCTTCAATGAGCAGTTCTTC	CASSKIDNISGRAFNEQFF
few	NA	TRBV14	TRBJ2-5	TGTGCCAGCAGCCAAGATGAAAACAGGGTGGAGACCCAGTACTTC	CASSQDENRVETQYF
NA	NA	TRBV15	TRBJ2-1	TGTGCCACCAGCAGAGATCGGCAGGGGTTGGTCAATGAGCAGTTCTTC	CATSRDRQGLVNEQFF
once	NA	TRBV30	TRBJ2-1	TGTGCCTGGAGTGAGGCCGTCACCGCGATGCGTGAGCAGTTCTTC	CAWSEAVTAMREQFF
NA	TRBD1	TRBV27	TRBJ1-1	TGTGCCAGCAGTCCCTTGGACAGGGACCCTGAAGCTTTCTTT	CASSPLDRDPEAFF
NA	NA	TRBV5-1	TRBJ2-1	TGCGCCAGCAGCTTTGCCGCGGCGGGGCAGTCCAATGAGCAGTTCTTC	CASSFAAAGQSNEQFF
NA	NA	TRBV7-9	TRBJ2-1	TGTGCCAGCAGCTTAGCCGCCAATGAGCAGTTCTTC	CASSLAANEQFF
NA	NA	TRBV21-1	TRBJ1-2	TGTGCCAGCAGCAAAGTGTCATCGGGGACATCCACCCTCCCTAACTATGGCTACACCTTC	CASSKVSSGTSTLPNYGYTF
NA	TRBD2	TRBV30	TRBJ2-7	TGTGCCTGGGGTCCAGCGGGATGGAGCGAGCAGTACTTC	CAWGPAGWSEQYF
NA	NA	TRBV6-1	TRBJ1-2	TGTGCCAGCAGTGATAGGTTAGGGGGGGGAGGCTACACCTTC	CASSDRLGGGGYTF
NA	NA	TRBV2	TRBJ2-7	TGTGCCAGCAGCCCGGACTTGGGGCCCTACGAGCAGTACTTC	CASSPDLGPYEQYF
NA	NA	TRBV29-1	TRBJ1-5	TGCAGCGTTGGAGGCACCGGGGGGGACAATCAGCCCCAGCATTTT	CSVGGTGGDNQPQHF
few	NA	TRBV13	TRBJ2-7	TGTGCCAGCAGCTTAGGCCTAGGCGAGCAGTACTTC	CASSLGLGEQYF
NA	NA	TRBV6-6	TRBJ1-2	TGTGCCAGCAGTTACGGGGGGGGGTCGGGGTATGGCTACACCTTC	CASSYGGGSGYGYTF
NA	NA	TRBV5-1	TRBJ1-2	TGCGCCAGCAGCCTGGGACGGACGGAAGGCTACACCTTC	CASSLGRTEGYTF
NA	NA	TRBV2	TRBJ2-7	TGTGCCAGCAGTGAGCTCGACAGAAGCTCCTACGAGCAGTACTTC	CASSELDRSSYEQYF
NA	TRBD1	TRBV7-9	TRBJ1-2	TGTGCCAGCAGCTCCCGGTGGACAGGGAGCGATGGCTACACCTTC	CASSSRWTGSDGYTF
NA	NA	TRBV7-2	TRBJ1-4	TGTGCCAGCAGCTTAGAAGCGGAGAAACTGTTTTTT	CASSLEAEKLFF
NA	NA	TRBV7-8	TRBJ2-1	TGTGCCAGCAGCTTATCGGGTCGAAGGGAAAATGAGCAGTTCTTC	CASSLSGRRENEQFF